Below, 28 T cell receptor beta chains from the same sample are listed, as sequenced in a study of T cells after yellow fever vaccination. TCRdb called the 5' RACE reads again in MiXCR, with one record for every CDR3 protein. This sample carries 170,000 or so distinct CDR3 sequences, approximately 6.2% of them seen once, and the ten largest clones take about 2.7%. The sequencing here drew on CD4+ T cells sorted from PBMCs, taken on the day of the first yellow fever vaccination. These TCRs come from a man aged 18 to 29 who received the YFV17D yellow fever vaccine.

This chain joins TRBV5-6 and TRBJ1-5; 9 bases match TRBD1. The CDR3 length is 17 residues. J lost 1 base, V lost 9 bases, and 14 bases had no gene match. The germline V gene has CDR1 SGHDT and CDR2 YYEEEE. This CDR3 is CAIGPVKGTGSNQPQHF. CDR3 DNA sequence: TGTGCCATCGGCCCCGTCAAAGGGACAGGGAGCAATCAGCCCCAGCATTTT.

Ten or more counts support this clonotype. This sequence joins TRBV7-2 and TRBJ2-7; TRBD2 matches at 9 bases. Germline assignment: CDR1 SGHTA and CDR2 FQGNSA. CDR3 length: 13 amino acids. V was clipped by 4 bases and J by 2 bases; unmatched bases: 0. The CDR3 nucleotides are TGTGCCAGCAGCTGGACTAGCGCCTACGAGCAGTACGTC. Protein: CASSWTSAYEQYV.

This clonotype was picked up many times. The rearrangement joins TRBV7-2 to TRBJ2-3, with a tentative D call TRBD2 (7 bases). The V gene lost 2 bases and the J gene lost 15 bases, with 15 bases spanning the gap. Per the germline V gene, CDR1 is SGHTA and CDR2 is FQGNSA. This CDR3 region has 12 residues. CDR3 sequence: CASSLYGGAIYF. The CDR3 DNA sequence: TGTGCCAGCAGCTTATATGGGGGGGCCATCTATTTT.

This clonotype was detected ten times or more. The rearrangement links TRBV9 to TRBJ2-3, with 8 bases matching TRBD2. Germline V gene data show CDR1 as SGDLS and CDR2 as YYNGEE. Losses at the gene ends were 3 bases for V and 8 bases for J; bases not matched to a gene: 8. This CDR3 has 14 amino acids. The CDR3 DNA follows: TGTGCCAGCAGCGCAACCGGACTAGCCCCTACGCAGTATTTT. Translated: CASSATGLAPTQYF.

In its sample, this clonotype was seen many times. The V gene is TRBV12-3 or TRBV12-4, the J gene TRBJ2-3, with 9 bases that match TRBD2. V dropped 3 bases and J dropped 2; count of bases not matched to a gene: 3. The CDR3 runs to 15 residues. The CDR3 is CASSFQRGVTDTQYF. The CDR3 DNA follows: TGTGCCAGCAGTTTCCAGCGGGGGGTCACAGATACGCAGTATTTT.

There are many counts of this clonotype. This chain links TRBV5-1 with TRBJ1-1, with D possibly being TRBD1 (6 bases). V lost 4 bases, J lost 0 bases, and 16 bases lay in between. This CDR3 has 16 residues. CDR1 is SGHRS and CDR2 is YFSETQ in the germline V gene. The CDR3 here is CASSPRTATMNTEAFF. The CDR3 region has the DNA TGCGCCAGCAGCCCCAGGACAGCCACCATGAACACTGAAGCTTTCTTT. The variable domain in full, completed from reference TRBV5-1 and TRBJ1-1, reads KAGVTQTPRYLIKTRGQQVTLSCSPISGHRSVSWYQQTPGQGLQFLFEYFSETQRNKGNFPGRFSGRQFSNSRSEMNVSTLELGDSALYLCASSPRTATMNTEAFFGQGTRLTVV.

This clonotype was seen at least ten times. This chain uses TRBV30 with TRBJ2-7; D may match TRBD1 or TRBD2 (5 bases each). The CDR3 length is 12 residues. Germline V gene sequence: CDR1 GTSNPN, CDR2 SVGIG (reference sequence). Trimming took off 5 bases at V and 0 bases at J, with 8 bases between the two ends. The chain's CDR3 is CAWGGSSYEQYF. The CDR3 DNA reads as TGTGCCTGGGGGGGAAGCTCCTACGAGCAGTACTTC.

There are many counts of this clonotype. The chain uses TRBV5-1 and TRBJ2-1; D assignment may be TRBD1 or TRBD2 (5 bases each). Germline loops: CDR1 SGHRS, CDR2 YFSETQ. The CDR3 contains 14 residues. Trimming left V 4 bases short and J 10 bases short, with 18 bases between. The CDR3 bases are TGCGCCAGCAGCAGGGACGTCCTGGAAGCGGAGCAGTTCTTC. Its translation is CASSRDVLEAEQFF.

This clonotype appeared a few times. V gene TRBV20-1 combines with J gene TRBJ1-5; D is unresolved. V lost 7 bases to trimming and J lost 5 bases, with 15 bases between them. The CDR3 totals 13 residues. Per the germline V gene, CDR1 is DFQATT and CDR2 is SNEGSKA (reference sequence). The CDR3 loop reads CSVILSPYQPQHF. DNA of the CDR3: TGCAGTGTTATACTAAGTCCCTATCAGCCCCAGCATTTT.

As to this clonotype: A much bigger clone sits one base away, suggesting this may be a read error. This rearrangement joins TRBV3-1 to TRBJ2-2; the match to TRBD2 covers 8 bases. CDR1 is LGHDT, CDR2 YNNKEL, per germline (reference sequence). The CDR3 totals 17 residues. The CDR3 DNA reads TGTGCCATCAGCCCAGGACTAGCCCAGACAAGCACCGGGGAGCTGTTTTTT. Its translation is CAISPGLAQTSTGELFF.

This clonotype turned up a few times. V usage is TRBV5-1 and J usage is TRBJ2-7, with a possible D match to TRBD1 (5 bases). This CDR3 contains 14 residues. Germline CDR1 is SGHRS and CDR2 is YFSETQ. Trimming shortened V by 2 bases and J by 2 bases, and 11 bases separated the two germline ends. The CDR3 DNA sequence: TGCGCCAGCAGCTTTGGGGCCGCCGCCTACGAGCAGTACTTC. Translated: CASSFGAAAYEQYF.

This clonotype was counted many times. The V gene is TRBV28, the J gene TRBJ2-3; 10 nucleotides align to TRBD2. The CDR3 runs to 15 residues. Germline trimming cut 5 bases from V and 2 bases from J; bases unmatched to any gene: 4. The germline CDR1 and CDR2 sequences are MDHEN and SYDVKM. DNA for the CDR3: TGTGCCAGCAGTCTTAGCGGGGGGTTCACAGATACGCAGTATTTT. This sequence encodes CASSLSGGFTDTQYF. Complete variable domain (other parts from reference TRBV28 and TRBJ2-3): DVKVTQSSRYLVKRTGEKVFLECVQDMDHENMFWYRQDPGLGLRLIYFSYDVKMKEKGDIPEGYSVSREKKERFSLILESASTNQTSMYLCASSLSGGFTDTQYFGPGTRLTVL.

This clonotype was observed many times. V and J are TRBV5-4 and TRBJ2-1; D might be TRBD1 or TRBD2, each matching 5 bases. The V gene's germline CDR1 is SGHNT and CDR2 YYREEE (reference sequence). Trimming left V 4 bases short and J 1 base short, with 12 bases between. The CDR3 contains 15 residues. This CDR3 reads CASSGGTASYNEQFF. The CDR3 bases are TGTGCCAGCAGCGGGGGAACCGCTTCCTACAATGAGCAGTTCTTC.

This clonotype was picked up many times. The V call is TRBV4-2, the J call TRBJ2-2; D uncertain. CDR1 is LGHNA and CDR2 is YNFKEQ in the germline V gene. The CDR3 has 13 residues. V was trimmed by 0 bases and J by 6 bases, leaving 5 bases between them. The CDR3 spells CASSQETPGELFF. The CDR3 DNA is TGTGCCAGCAGCCAAGAAACGCCCGGGGAGCTGTTTTTT.

In this sample, this clonotype turned up many times. The chain couples TRBV5-5 to TRBJ2-2, with unresolved D. V lost 2 bases to trimming and J lost 7 bases, with 15 bases between them. CDR1 SGHKS and CDR2 YYEKEE come from the germline V gene (reference sequence). The CDR3 loop spans 15 amino acids. The CDR3 nucleotides read TGTGCCAGCAGCTTATTGGGCCACACGGGCGGGGAGCTGTTTTTT. Its translation: CASSLLGHTGGELFF.

This clonotype was counted many times. The chain has TRBV19 and TRBJ2-7; possible D gene TRBD1, 6 bases. V lost 4 bases to trimming and J lost 6 bases, with 28 bases between them. The CDR3 is 18 amino acids. Germline V lookup: CDR1 LNHDA, CDR2 SQIVND (reference sequence). In nucleotides, the CDR3 is TGTGCCAGTAGTACCAACCGCCGGGACACCCCTCTCCTACTCGAGCAGTACTTC. Translating it yields CASSTNRRDTPLLLEQYF.

The chain links TRBV19 to TRBJ2-2; 13 nucleotides match TRBD2. The germline V gene has CDR1 LNHDA and CDR2 SQIVND (reference sequence). This CDR3 has 14 amino acids. With V trimmed by 8 bases and J by 7 bases, 4 bases remained unmatched. CDR3 bases: TGTGCCAGTCGGACTAGCGGGGGAATCGGGGAGCTGTTTTTT. Encoded protein: CASRTSGGIGELFF.

This clonotype was picked up many times. This chain uses TRBV20-1 with TRBJ1-2, with a tentative D call TRBD1 (6 bases). V lost 2 bases and J lost 4, with 20 bases in between. CDR1 DFQATT and CDR2 SNEGSKA come from the germline V gene (reference sequence). The CDR3 is 16 residues long. CDR3 loop: CSARNGGSGAGYGYTF. As DNA, the CDR3 is TGCAGTGCTAGAAATGGGGGATCGGGGGCCGGCTATGGCTACACCTTC.

This clonotype was observed at least ten times. The rearrangement links TRBV5-1 to TRBJ2-1; 7 bases agree with TRBD2. The V gene's germline CDR1 is SGHRS and CDR2 YFSETQ. The V gene end was trimmed by 3 bases and the J gene end by 7 bases; junction bases not matched to a gene: 4. This CDR3 has 13 residues. This CDR3 reads CASSSREANEQFF. CDR3 nucleotides: TGCGCCAGCAGCTCCCGGGAGGCTAATGAGCAGTTCTTC.

This clonotype was detected ten times or more. V gene TRBV7-9 combines with J gene TRBJ2-2; D not certain. Trimming left V 3 bases short and J 7 bases short, with 6 bases between. This CDR3 has 12 residues. Per the germline V gene, CDR1 is SEHNR and CDR2 is FQNEAQ (reference sequence). This CDR3 is CASSFSHGELFF. The CDR3 DNA is TGTGCCAGCAGCTTTTCGCACGGGGAGCTGTTTTTT.

This clonotype was found many times. This sequence joins TRBV4-3 and TRBJ1-4; tentative D call: TRBD1 (6 bases). V gave up 5 bases and J gave up 0 bases, with 16 bases separating them. This CDR3 has 17 residues. In germline, CDR1 is LGHNA, CDR2 YSLEER. CDR3 sequence (DNA): TGCGCCAGCAGCGACTATACAGGGCTGTCAACTAATGAAAAACTGTTTTTT. Residues: CASSDYTGLSTNEKLFF.

In its sample, this clonotype was seen a few times. This chain connects TRBV5-1 to TRBJ2-5, with 15 nucleotides matching TRBD2. Germline CDR1 is SGHRS and CDR2 is YFSETQ. The trim removed 4 bases at V and 0 bases at J, leaving 4 bases unmatched. This CDR3 comprises 17 residues. For the CDR3, the DNA is TGCGCCAGCAGCGTGGGACTAGCGGGGGGCAACCAAGAGACCCAGTACTTC. Translated, it gives CASSVGLAGGNQETQYF.

The chain couples TRBV7-9 to TRBJ2-3; the D gene could be TRBD1 or TRBD2 (5 bases each). Germline assignment: CDR1 SEHNR and CDR2 FQNEAQ (reference sequence). The ends were cut back, 3 bases at V and 7 bases at J, with 20 bases in the middle. The CDR3 runs 16 residues. The CDR3 nucleotides are TGTGCCAGCAGCTTCGGAAACCGGGGCCGTGGGAATACGCAGTATTTT. Its translation: CASSFGNRGRGNTQYF.

In this sample, this clonotype turned up many times. This sequence joins TRBV5-1 and TRBJ2-3, with TRBD2 identical over 9 bases. Germline CDR1 and CDR2: SGHRS and YFSETQ. V shed 1 base and J 1 base; nucleotides not matched to a gene: 4. The CDR3 is 16 amino acids. DNA of the CDR3: TGCGCCAGCAGCTTGTTCCCTAGCGGGGGCACAGATACGCAGTATTTT. It codes for CASSLFPSGGTDTQYF. Based on the CDR3 plus reference TRBV5-1 and TRBJ2-3, the full variable domain is KAGVTQTPRYLIKTRGQQVTLSCSPISGHRSVSWYQQTPGQGLQFLFEYFSETQRNKGNFPGRFSGRQFSNSRSEMNVSTLELGDSALYLCASSLFPSGGTDTQYFGPGTRLTVL.

A few counts support this clonotype. The genes are TRBV5-5 and TRBJ1-4, with a tentative D call TRBD1 (6 bases). This CDR3 is built from 14 residues. Germline V gene lookup returns CDR1 SGHKS and CDR2 YYEKEE (reference sequence). Trimming shortened V by 2 bases and J by 4 bases, and 9 bases separated the two germline ends. The CDR3 DNA sequence: TGTGCCAGCAGCTTTGGACAGTATAATGAAAAACTGTTTTTT. Protein product: CASSFGQYNEKLFF.

This clonotype was seen many times. V is TRBV7-3 and J is TRBJ1-5; D perhaps matches TRBD1 (5 bases). Per germline, CDR1 SGHTA and CDR2 FQGTGA. Trimming cost V 0 bases and J 1 base, with 13 bases left between them. This CDR3 is built from 17 residues. The CDR3 DNA reads as TGTGCCAGCAGCTTAACGTTGGGGGGTGGGAGCAATCAGCCCCAGCATTTT. It codes for CASSLTLGGGSNQPQHF.

This clonotype was picked up many times. The V and J genes are TRBV5-1 and TRBJ1-2; 7 bases match TRBD1. The CDR3 is 13 residues long. Trimming cost V 4 bases and J 6 bases; bases outside gene matches: 6. Germline-derived CDR1 and CDR2 are SGHRS and YFSETQ. The CDR3 is CASSTGDRDGYTF. The DNA for the CDR3 is TGCGCCAGCAGCACAGGGGACCGGGATGGCTACACCTTC.

This clonotype was observed many times. The chain uses TRBV5-1 and TRBJ2-5; TRBD1 aligns across 7 bases. The CDR3 sequence is 13 residues long. V lost 0 bases, J lost 6 bases, and 2 bases stayed unmatched. CDR1 is SGHRS, CDR2 YFSETQ, per germline. CDR3 DNA sequence: TGCGCCAGCAGCTTGGAGGGGGCTCAGACCCAGTACTTC. As protein: CASSLEGAQTQYF.